The 20 T cell receptor beta chains below come from one sample, sequenced in a study of graft-versus-host responses after intestinal transplantation. Profiling relied on immunoSEQ multiplex PCR, and the TCRdb table lists in-frame clones only, not all of them. The table shows fewer than 110,000 clones, with roughly 90% occurring only once. Their cognate antigens are unknown. Material: unstimulated CD4+ T cells sorted from spleen or lymph node cells, obtained before transplant. The receptors stem from a human donor who was the organ donor for an intestinal transplant.

The CDR3 region has the DNA TGTGCCAGCAGCATACAGGGGGCATACGAGCAGTACTTC. Encoded protein: CASSIQGAYEQYF. The chain has TRBV21-1 and TRBJ2-5; TRBD1, the table's D call, was not compared with the DNA. The J call may be mistaken, given a closer DNA end match to TRBJ2-7. TRBV21-1 is flagged as a pseudogene. CDR3 length equals 13 residues.

This clone has only a few counts. J is TRBJ1-4 and V is TRBV7-6; D is undetermined. CDR3 length equals 12 residues. V gave up 1 base and J gave up 8 bases, with 5 bases separating them. The germline V gene has CDR1 SGHVS and CDR2 FNYEAQ. In DNA, the CDR3 is TGTGCCAGCAGCTTAGGGAGCGAAAAACTGTTTTTT. This translates into CASSLGSEKLFF. The complete variable domain, with remaining parts taken from reference TRBV7-6 and TRBJ1-4, reads GAGVSQSPRYKVTKRGQDVALRCDPISGHVSLYWYRQALGQGPEFLTYFNYEAQQDKSGLPNDRFSAERPEGSISTLTIQRTEQRDSAMYRCASSLGSEKLFFGSGTQLSVL.

This clone has a handful of counts. This chain links TRBV7-9 with TRBJ1-4, with a tentative D call TRBD1 (6 bases). The germline V gene has CDR1 SEHNR and CDR2 FQNEAQ (reference sequence). This CDR3 is 15 amino acids long. The V end lost 5 bases, the J end lost 3 bases, and 13 bases lay between the germline ends. CDR3 sequence: CASSPRGAANEKLFF. The CDR3, as DNA: TGTGCCAGCAGCCCGAGGGGGGCAGCTAATGAAAAACTGTTTTTT.

The rearrangement uses TRBV29-1 and TRBJ1-2; D is perhaps TRBD1 (6 bases). The CDR3 runs to 14 residues. Germline CDR1 SQVTM, CDR2 ANQGSEA. The germline V and J ends were trimmed by 3 bases and 3 bases, with 14 bases remaining between them. The CDR3 DNA reads TGCAGCGTTGATAAATCAGGGGAGGACTATGGCTACACCTTC. As protein: CSVDKSGEDYGYTF.

The rearrangement joins TRBV7-9 to TRBJ2-7; 14 bases agree with TRBD2. V dropped 5 bases and J dropped 6; count of bases not matched to a gene: 3. This CDR3 is 14 amino acids long. Germline V gene lookup returns CDR1 SEHNR and CDR2 FQNEAQ (reference sequence). The CDR3 loop reads CASSAGLAGGEQYF. CDR3 sequence (DNA): TGTGCCAGCAGCGCTGGACTAGCGGGAGGCGAGCAGTACTTC.

The gene calls are TRBV5-1 and TRBJ2-5, with TRBD2 as a possible D gene (6 bases). The CDR3 has 16 amino acids. The germline V and J ends were trimmed by 0 bases and 3 bases, with 15 bases remaining between them. Germline CDR1 SGHRS, CDR2 YFSETQ. CDR3 in amino acids: CASSLVGRGYKETQYF. In DNA form, the CDR3 reads TGCGCCAGCAGCTTGGTAGGGCGGGGATACAAAGAGACCCAGTACTTC.

This chain uses TRBV11-3 with TRBJ2-2, with 7 bases that match TRBD1. The CDR3 is 15 residues long. Germline CDR1 SGHNT, CDR2 YENEEA. With 5 bases clipped from V and 5 bases from J, the junction kept 8 bases outside the gene matches. The CDR3, as DNA: TGTGCCAGCAGCCCCCCCCCACAGGGGACCGGGGAGCTGTTTTTT. Translated, it gives CASSPPPQGTGELFF. The complete variable domain, with remaining parts taken from reference TRBV11-3 and TRBJ2-2, reads EAGVVQSPRYKIIEKKQPVAFWCNPISGHNTLYWYLQNLGQGPELLIRYENEEAVDDSQLPKDRFSAERLKGVDSTLKIQPAELGDSAVYLCASSPPPQGTGELFFGEGSRLTVL.

This rearrangement joins TRBV29-1 to TRBJ1-2, with D perhaps matching TRBD1 (5 bases). The CDR3 contains 14 residues. The germline V gene has CDR1 SQVTM and CDR2 ANQGSEA. V lost 0 bases and J 8 bases, leaving 16 bases between the germline ends. CDR3 in DNA: TGCAGCGTTGAAGAAAACGGCAGGGATGCCGGCTACACCTTC. Protein: CSVEENGRDAGYTF. Filled out from reference TRBV29-1 and TRBJ1-2, the complete variable domain reads SAVISQKPSRDICQRGTSLTIQCQVDSQVTMMFWYRQQPGQSLTLIATANQGSEATYESGFVIDKFPISRPNLTFSTLTVSNMSPEDSSIYLCSVEENGRDAGYTFGSGTRLTVV.

A single count supports this clone. The genes are TRBV15 and TRBJ2-7; 9 bases are shared with TRBD2. Unmatched junction bases numbered 10, after V lost 0 bases and J lost 4 bases. Germline lookup yields CDR1 LNHNV and CDR2 YYDKDF (reference sequence). The CDR3 length is 17 residues. For the CDR3, the DNA is TGTGCCACCAGCAGAGACCCCATAGCGGGAGTTGTTTACGAGCAGTACTTC. This sequence encodes CATSRDPIAGVVYEQYF. The entire variable domain, with the rest obtained from reference TRBV15 and TRBJ2-7, is as follows: DAMVIQNPRYQVTQFGKPVTLSCSQTLNHNVMYWYQQKSSQAPKLLFHYYDKDFNNEADTPDNFQSRRPNTSFCFLDIRSPGLGDTAMYLCATSRDPIAGVVYEQYFGPGTRLTVT.

The chain's CDR3 is CASRTENTGELFF. CDR3 DNA sequence: TGTGCCAGCAGAACAGAGAACACCGGGGAGCTGTTTTTT. The rearrangement links TRBV6-6 to TRBJ2-2; D gene uncertain. V was clipped by 6 bases and J by 1 base, with 6 bases between them. The CDR3 has 13 residues. Germline-derived CDR1 and CDR2 are MNHNY and SVGAGI (reference sequence).

This chain joins TRBV9 and TRBJ2-4; the match to TRBD2 covers 11 bases. Germline CDR1 is SGDLS and CDR2 is YYNGEE. V trimming: 0 bases; J trimming: 4 bases; junction bases outside the gene matches: 0. The CDR3 is made up of 15 amino acids. In DNA form, the CDR3 reads TGTGCCAGCAGCGTAGGGACTAGCGGGAAAAACATTCAGTACTTC. It specifies CASSVGTSGKNIQYF.

The V and J genes are TRBV19 and TRBJ2-1; 9 bases line up with TRBD1. With V trimmed by 3 bases and J by 4 bases, 7 bases remained unmatched. The CDR3 totals 16 residues. Per germline, CDR1 LNHDA and CDR2 SQIVND (reference sequence). The CDR3 protein is CASSIKQGARYNEQFF. The CDR3 DNA follows: TGTGCCAGTAGTATTAAACAGGGGGCGCGTTACAATGAGCAGTTCTTC.

This clone was seen more than once but under ten times. The J gene is TRBJ1-2, the V gene TRBV7-3; 8 bases match TRBD1. CDR1 is SGHTA and CDR2 is FQGTGA in the germline V gene. This CDR3 spans 15 amino acids. Germline trimming cut 5 bases from V and 2 bases from J; bases unmatched to any gene: 7. The CDR3 here is CASSGGTGLNYGYTF. In DNA form, the CDR3 reads TGTGCCAGCAGCGGGGGGACAGGCCTAAACTATGGCTACACCTTC.

CDR3 sequence: CASSLILTDTQYF. DNA of the CDR3: TGTGCCAGCAGCCTGATTCTCACAGATACGCAGTATTTT. The chain uses TRBV5-4 and TRBJ2-3; D is uncertain. CDR1 and CDR2 (germline): SGHNT, YYREEE (reference sequence). The CDR3 has 13 residues. Trimming stripped 4 bases from V and 2 bases from J, with 8 bases between.

The genes are TRBV19 and TRBJ1-1, with 8 bases aligning to TRBD1. V lost 4 bases and J lost 10; bases outside the gene matches: 8. This CDR3 has 13 residues. Germline CDR1 and CDR2: LNHDA and SQIVND (reference sequence). The CDR3 DNA sequence: TGTGCCAGTAGTAGCGGACAGGGTGCGAGAGCTTTCTTT. Its translation: CASSSGQGARAFF.

The chain couples TRBV6-5 to TRBJ1-4; no definite D call. The CDR3 loop spans 12 amino acids. The germline V gene encodes CDR1 MNHEY and CDR2 SVGAGI. V was pared by 2 bases and J by 5 bases, with 3 bases between. The CDR3 protein is CASSYRNEKLFF. DNA of the CDR3: TGTGCCAGCAGTTACAGGAATGAAAAACTGTTTTTT.

This clone was picked up a small number of times. The rearrangement uses TRBV11-2 and TRBJ2-5, with 7 bases lining up with TRBD2. The J call is uncertain, as TRBJ2-7 better fits the DNA end. Germline V gene sequence: CDR1 SGHAT, CDR2 FQNNGV. The CDR3 is 17 residues long. CDR3 protein: CASSWGLGRGKSYEQYF. In nucleotides, the CDR3 is TGTGCCAGCAGCTGGGGATTGGGGCGGGGGAAGTCCTACGAGCAGTACTTC.

CDR3 loop: CASSTDRAGELFF. The CDR3 DNA is TGTGCCAGCAGCACGGACAGGGCCGGGGAGCTGTTTTTT. The chain combines TRBV7-2 with TRBJ2-2; 8 nucleotides agree with TRBD1. CDR3 size: 13 residues. CDR1 is SGHTA and CDR2 is FQGNSA in the germline V gene. The junction had 2 bases not matched to a gene; V was cut back by 5 bases and J by 6 bases.

CDR3 in amino acids: CASSLAGLAGETQYF. The DNA for the CDR3 is TGTGCCAGCAGCTTAGCGGGACTAGCGGGAGAGACCCAGTACTTC. The V gene is TRBV7-2, the J gene TRBJ2-5, with 12 bases aligning to TRBD2. The CDR3 loop spans 15 amino acids. Germline trimming cut 0 bases from V and 4 bases from J; bases unmatched to any gene: 0. Germline CDR1 and CDR2: SGHTA and FQGNSA.

This chain links TRBV6-1 with TRBJ2-3; the match to TRBD2 covers 13 bases. J was trimmed by 4 bases and V by 4 bases; bases with no gene match: 5. The CDR3 runs 16 residues. From germline, CDR1 is MNHNS and CDR2 SASEGT. CDR3 DNA: TGTGCCAGCAGTGCGGGACTAGCGGGGAGTTCAGATACGCAGTATTTT. This translates into CASSAGLAGSSDTQYF.